Listed below are T cell receptor beta chains from one sample, sequenced in a study of response to subunit inactivated influenza vaccine. TCRdb analysed the RT-PCR reads with MiXCR anew, one entry per CDR3 protein. Of a few hundred thousand distinct CDR3 sequences in the sample, around 15% were seen once. The starting material was PBMCs from blood, obtained 11 to 12 days after vaccination. Receptors originate from a man between 45 and 60 years old who received an inactivated influenza vaccine. The CDR3 runs from the conserved cysteine through the conserved F or W. D genes are given only for firm matches. Only part of the rows carry a size: once, few, many, or a class if the clone is expanded.

v_gene: TRBV12-3/TRBV12-4
d_gene: TRBD2
j_gene: TRBJ2-3
abundance: few
CDR3aa: CASSPIAGVVYF
CDR3nt: TGTGCCAGCAGTCCGATAGCGGGAGTTGTGTATTTT

v_gene: TRBV18
d_gene: -
j_gene: TRBJ2-7
abundance: few
CDR3aa: CASSPTSGSGTYEQYF
CDR3nt: TGTGCCAGCTCACCGACTTCCGGAAGCGGTACCTACGAGCAGTACTTC

v_gene: TRBV20-1
d_gene: -
j_gene: TRBJ2-7
abundance: -
CDR3aa: CSAREAQGYEQYF
CDR3nt: TGCAGTGCTAGGGAGGCGCAGGGCTACGAGCAGTACTTC

v_gene: TRBV11-2
d_gene: -
j_gene: TRBJ1-5
abundance: few
CDR3aa: CASSLDAGTQPQHF
CDR3nt: TGTGCCAGCAGCTTGGATGCAGGGACTCAGCCCCAGCATTTT

v_gene: TRBV10-3
d_gene: -
j_gene: TRBJ2-7
abundance: few
CDR3aa: CAITGTSHEQYF
CDR3nt: TGTGCCATCACCGGGACATCCCACGAGCAGTACTTC

v_gene: TRBV12-3/TRBV12-4
d_gene: TRBD1
j_gene: TRBJ2-2
abundance: many
CDR3aa: CASSPTKTGSTGELFF
CDR3nt: TGTGCCAGCAGCCCCACGAAGACAGGGAGCACCGGGGAGCTGTTTTTT

v_gene: TRBV12-3/TRBV12-4
d_gene: -
j_gene: TRBJ2-2
abundance: -
CDR3aa: CASSLDYLTGELFF
CDR3nt: TGTGCCAGCAGTTTGGACTACCTCACCGGGGAGCTGTTTTTT

v_gene: TRBV5-1
d_gene: TRBD2
j_gene: TRBJ2-5
abundance: -
CDR3aa: CASSLRGGHGETQYF
CDR3nt: TGCGCCAGCAGCTTGCGCGGGGGGCATGGAGAGACCCAGTACTTC

v_gene: TRBV7-6
d_gene: -
j_gene: TRBJ2-2
abundance: few
CDR3aa: CASSRTISTGELFF
CDR3nt: TGTGCCAGCAGCCGAACTATCAGCACCGGGGAGCTGTTTTTT

v_gene: TRBV24-1
d_gene: -
j_gene: TRBJ2-1
abundance: -
CDR3aa: CATSVGAASSYNEQFF
CDR3nt: TGTGCCACCAGTGTTGGAGCGGCAAGCTCCTACAATGAGCAGTTCTTC

v_gene: TRBV20-1
d_gene: TRBD2
j_gene: TRBJ2-7
abundance: few
CDR3aa: CSAPGTSGRAYYEQYF
CDR3nt: TGCAGTGCTCCCGGGACTAGCGGGAGGGCCTACTACGAGCAGTACTTC

v_gene: TRBV11-3
d_gene: -
j_gene: TRBJ2-1
abundance: few
CDR3aa: CASSLQGSSDEQFF
CDR3nt: TGTGCCAGCAGCTTACAGGGTTCGAGCGATGAGCAGTTCTTC

v_gene: TRBV10-3
d_gene: -
j_gene: TRBJ2-3
abundance: few
CDR3aa: CAISEQGTSTDTQYF
CDR3nt: TGTGCCATCAGTGAGCAGGGAACTAGCACAGATACGCAGTATTTT

v_gene: TRBV5-6
d_gene: -
j_gene: TRBJ1-2
abundance: few
CDR3aa: CASSLGISEANYGYTF
CDR3nt: TGTGCCAGCAGCTTGGGTATCTCAGAAGCTAACTATGGCTACACCTTC

v_gene: TRBV24-1
d_gene: TRBD1
j_gene: TRBJ2-5
abundance: -
CDR3aa: CATSDTRGIETQYF
CDR3nt: TGTGCCACCAGTGACACCAGGGGGATAGAGACCCAGTACTTC

v_gene: TRBV25-1
d_gene: -
j_gene: TRBJ1-6
abundance: -
CDR3aa: CASALPGSNSPLHF
CDR3nt: TGTGCCAGCGCCCTCCCAGGGTCTAATTCACCCCTCCACTTT

v_gene: TRBV5-1
d_gene: TRBD2
j_gene: TRBJ2-1
abundance: few
CDR3aa: CASSLLAGGVYNEQFF
CDR3nt: TGCGCCAGCAGCTTATTAGCGGGGGGCGTATACAATGAGCAGTTCTTC

v_gene: TRBV12-3/TRBV12-4
d_gene: -
j_gene: TRBJ1-5
abundance: -
CDR3aa: CASTNRPGQPQHF
CDR3nt: TGTGCCAGCACTAACCGACCGGGTCAGCCCCAGCATTTT

v_gene: TRBV29-1
d_gene: -
j_gene: TRBJ2-1
abundance: -
CDR3aa: CSTSVSSVYNEQFF
CDR3nt: TGCAGCACCTCTGTTTCTAGCGTATACAATGAGCAGTTCTTC

v_gene: TRBV24-1
d_gene: TRBD2
j_gene: TRBJ2-1
abundance: few
CDR3aa: CATSDLAGESSYNEQFF
CDR3nt: TGTGCCACCAGTGACTTAGCGGGGGAGAGCTCCTACAATGAGCAGTTCTTC

v_gene: TRBV9
d_gene: TRBD2
j_gene: TRBJ2-3
abundance: few
CDR3aa: CASSVGPSGSTDTQYF
CDR3nt: TGTGCCAGCAGCGTAGGCCCTAGCGGGAGCACAGATACGCAGTATTTT

v_gene: TRBV5-1
d_gene: -
j_gene: TRBJ2-2
abundance: -
CDR3aa: CASSNDWGGELFF
CDR3nt: TGCGCCAGCAGCAACGACTGGGGCGGGGAGCTGTTTTTT

v_gene: TRBV10-3
d_gene: -
j_gene: TRBJ1-5
abundance: few
CDR3aa: CAITRDTNQPQHF
CDR3nt: TGTGCCATCACAAGGGACACAAATCAGCCCCAGCATTTT

v_gene: TRBV29-1
d_gene: -
j_gene: TRBJ2-4
abundance: many
CDR3aa: CSVEGRGVGDIQYF
CDR3nt: TGCAGCGTTGAAGGTCGGGGCGTGGGGGACATTCAGTACTTC

v_gene: TRBV5-1
d_gene: -
j_gene: TRBJ2-2
abundance: -
CDR3aa: CASSLDEGEELFF
CDR3nt: TGCGCCAGCAGCTTGGATGAGGGGGAGGAGCTGTTTTTT

v_gene: TRBV11-2
d_gene: -
j_gene: TRBJ1-1
abundance: -
CDR3aa: CASSMDRNTEAFF
CDR3nt: TGTGCCAGCAGCATGGACAGGAACACTGAAGCTTTCTTT

v_gene: TRBV12-3/TRBV12-4
d_gene: TRBD1
j_gene: TRBJ2-5
abundance: -
CDR3aa: CASRSDRGEHQETQYF
CDR3nt: TGTGCCAGCAGATCTGACAGGGGCGAGCACCAAGAGACCCAGTACTTC

v_gene: TRBV12-5
d_gene: -
j_gene: TRBJ2-1
abundance: -
CDR3aa: CASGLRDGDHNEQFF
CDR3nt: TGTGCTAGTGGTTTGCGGGATGGGGATCACAATGAGCAGTTCTTC

v_gene: TRBV9
d_gene: -
j_gene: TRBJ2-1
abundance: few
CDR3aa: CASSAGTPNEQFF
CDR3nt: TGTGCCAGCAGCGCTGGGACCCCGAATGAGCAGTTCTTC

v_gene: TRBV7-9
d_gene: -
j_gene: TRBJ2-3
abundance: once
CDR3aa: CASRGGIGSDTQYF
CDR3nt: TGTGCCAGCAGAGGGGGGATAGGGTCCGATACGCAGTATTTT

v_gene: TRBV27
d_gene: -
j_gene: TRBJ1-2
abundance: few
CDR3aa: CASRLQGRYSYGYTF
CDR3nt: TGTGCCAGCAGACTTCAAGGACGGTATTCATATGGCTACACCTTC

v_gene: TRBV5-1
d_gene: -
j_gene: TRBJ2-7
abundance: -
CDR3aa: CASSLGTGTPTYEQYF
CDR3nt: TGCGCCAGCAGCTTGGGGACCGGGACACCCACCTACGAGCAGTACTTC

v_gene: TRBV10-3
d_gene: -
j_gene: TRBJ2-1
abundance: many
CDR3aa: CAIRGTGSNEQFF
CDR3nt: TGTGCCATCAGGGGCACAGGGTCCAATGAGCAGTTCTTC

v_gene: TRBV7-6
d_gene: -
j_gene: TRBJ2-1
abundance: -
CDR3aa: CASSLGRVLGVNEQFF
CDR3nt: TGTGCCAGCAGCTTAGGTCGGGTCCTTGGGGTCAATGAGCAGTTCTTC

v_gene: TRBV11-2
d_gene: -
j_gene: TRBJ1-1
abundance: -
CDR3aa: CASGGRSGGTEAFF
CDR3nt: TGTGCCAGCGGCGGTCGGTCCGGGGGCACTGAAGCTTTCTTT

v_gene: TRBV30
d_gene: -
j_gene: TRBJ1-3
abundance: many
CDR3aa: CAWSKTLGNTIYF
CDR3nt: TGTGCCTGGAGTAAAACCCTTGGAAACACCATATATTTT

v_gene: TRBV6-2/TRBV6-3
d_gene: TRBD2
j_gene: TRBJ2-7
abundance: -
CDR3aa: CASGLSGGYEQYF
CDR3nt: TGTGCCAGCGGGCTGTCGGGAGGCTACGAGCAGTACTTC

v_gene: TRBV11-2
d_gene: -
j_gene: TRBJ2-1
abundance: -
CDR3aa: CASRSSNEQFF
CDR3nt: TGTGCCAGCAGGTCTAGCAATGAGCAGTTCTTC

v_gene: TRBV5-5
d_gene: -
j_gene: TRBJ2-1
abundance: few
CDR3aa: CASSLALAKAYNEQFF
CDR3nt: TGTGCCAGCAGCTTGGCACTTGCGAAAGCCTACAATGAGCAGTTCTTC

v_gene: TRBV7-7
d_gene: -
j_gene: TRBJ1-1
abundance: few
CDR3aa: CASTPLGGDSTEAFF
CDR3nt: TGTGCTAGCACCCCATTAGGGGGTGATAGCACTGAAGCTTTCTTT

v_gene: TRBV6-2/TRBV6-3
d_gene: -
j_gene: TRBJ1-2
abundance: few
CDR3aa: CASSDGQRNYGYTF
CDR3nt: TGTGCCAGCAGCGACGGGCAGAGGAACTATGGCTACACCTTC

v_gene: TRBV25-1
d_gene: -
j_gene: TRBJ1-1
abundance: -
CDR3aa: CASSPGYTNTEAFF
CDR3nt: TGTGCCAGCAGCCCAGGGTACACGAACACTGAAGCTTTCTTT

v_gene: TRBV20-1
d_gene: -
j_gene: TRBJ2-7
abundance: few
CDR3aa: CSASGGPHEQYF
CDR3nt: TGCAGTGCTAGCGGGGGTCCCCACGAGCAGTACTTC

v_gene: TRBV5-1
d_gene: -
j_gene: TRBJ2-1
abundance: many
CDR3aa: CASSLGRMDNEQFF
CDR3nt: TGCGCCAGCAGCTTGGGTAGGATGGACAATGAGCAGTTCTTC

v_gene: TRBV6-1
d_gene: -
j_gene: TRBJ2-6
abundance: few
CDR3aa: CASSEWTQSTGANVLTF
CDR3nt: TGTGCCAGCAGTGAATGGACACAGTCGACTGGGGCCAACGTCCTGACTTTC

v_gene: TRBV11-2
d_gene: -
j_gene: TRBJ2-7
abundance: few
CDR3aa: CASSLTQSFYEQYF
CDR3nt: TGTGCCAGCAGCTTAACTCAGTCTTTCTACGAGCAGTACTTC

v_gene: TRBV6-6
d_gene: -
j_gene: TRBJ1-5
abundance: -
CDR3aa: CASSYPPWQPQHF
CDR3nt: TGTGCCAGCAGTTATCCCCCGTGGCAGCCCCAGCATTTT

v_gene: TRBV4-2
d_gene: -
j_gene: TRBJ1-2
abundance: -
CDR3aa: CASSHIGDRGYGYTF
CDR3nt: TGTGCCAGCAGCCACATTGGCGACCGTGGCTATGGCTACACCTTC